One T cell receptor (beta chain) is described in this entry. The antigen remains unidentified. The data are from a study of shared clonotypes between healthy human individuals. Study summary: Per-donor plates numbered three CD4 naive, three CD4 memory, two CD8 naive and one CD8 memory.

Each cell subset's genomic DNA was divided evenly among several immunoSEQ plates. Measured with immunoSEQ multiplex PCR; TCRdb has only the in-frame clones, and not every one. This sample yields approximately 2,000,000 clones, of which roughly 90% are seen a single time; roughly 0.34% belongs to the top ten. The study's findings and limits: Rarefaction exposed incomplete sorted-subset sequencing despite large depth.

Donors, without exception, were Caucasian adults residing in Nashville, Tennessee. The sample was naive CD4+ T cells from PBMCs. Subset indicated: CD45RA+ positively selected. This TCR was sampled from a man between 18 and 29 years old in good health. Some clones in this sample may be carry-over from other donors' samples.

CDR3 residues: CASSKTVQGRGTEAFF. The DNA of the CDR3 is TGTGCCAGCAGTAAAACTGTACAGGGCCGGGGCACTGAAGCTTTCTTT. V is TRBV2 and J is TRBJ1-1; possible D gene TRBD1, 6 bases. From germline, CDR1 is SNHLY and CDR2 FYNNEI. There are 16 residues in the CDR3. Trimming shortened V by 5 bases and J by 4 bases, and 20 bases separated the two germline ends.